What follows is one TCR beta chain and its context. What it binds is not known. This sample is drawn from a study of OX40 agonist ivuxolimab in advanced cancers. Study-level information: Recorded diagnoses for dose-escalation patients were hepatocellular carcinoma, melanoma, renal cell or head and neck cancer. Participants could have had prior anti-PD-1, anti-PD-L1 or anti-CTLA-4 therapy, and more than 35% had some. Three patients, one with hepatocellular carcinoma and two with cutaneous melanoma, responded partially.

The study's findings and limits: Low clonal expansion, among the lowest seen, marked partial responders at 0.1-3.0 mg/kg.

Germline CDR1 and CDR2: LNHDA and SQIVND (reference sequence). Losses at the gene ends were 5 bases for V and 2 bases for J; bases not matched to a gene: 15. There are 20 residues in the CDR3. Method: immunoSEQ multiplex PCR; TCRdb's copy keeps in-frame clones and lacks some. This sample has about 80,000 clones, with roughly 81% found just once. This sample comprised CD4+ or CD8+ T cells sorted from blood, obtained in a trial of the OX40 agonist ivuxolimab. V is TRBV19 and J is TRBJ2-3; 14 bases match TRBD2. The origin of this receptor is an adult with an advanced solid tumor such as melanoma, head and neck, liver or kidney cancer. In nucleotides, the CDR3 is TGTGCCAGTAGTCCCCGGGGGGGACTAGCGGGAGTAAAGGACACAGATACGCAGTATTTT. Amino acid sequence: CASSPRGGLAGVKDTDTQYF. Full variable domain (outside the CDR3, taken from reference TRBV19 and TRBJ2-3): DGGITQSPKYLFRKEGQNVTLSCEQNLNHDAMYWYRQDPGQGLRLIYYSQIVNDFQKGDIAEGYSVSREKKESFPLTVTSAQKNPTAFYLCASSPRGGLAGVKDTDTQYFGPGTRLTVL.